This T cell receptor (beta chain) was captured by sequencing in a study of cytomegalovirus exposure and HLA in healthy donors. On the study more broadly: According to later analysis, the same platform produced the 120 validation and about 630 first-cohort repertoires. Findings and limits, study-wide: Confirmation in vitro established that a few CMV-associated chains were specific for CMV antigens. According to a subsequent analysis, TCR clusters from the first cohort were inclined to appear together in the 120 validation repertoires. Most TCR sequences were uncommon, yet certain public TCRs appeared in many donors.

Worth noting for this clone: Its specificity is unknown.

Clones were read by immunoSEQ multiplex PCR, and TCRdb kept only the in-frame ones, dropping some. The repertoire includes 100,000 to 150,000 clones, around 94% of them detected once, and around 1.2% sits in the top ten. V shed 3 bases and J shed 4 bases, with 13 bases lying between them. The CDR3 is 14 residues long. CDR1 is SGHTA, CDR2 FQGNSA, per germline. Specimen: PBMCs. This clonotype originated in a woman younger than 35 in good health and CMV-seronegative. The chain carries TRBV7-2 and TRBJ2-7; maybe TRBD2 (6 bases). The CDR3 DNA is TGTGCCAGCAGCTTGGAGGGAGGTTGGTACGAGCAGTACTTC. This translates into CASSLEGGWYEQYF.